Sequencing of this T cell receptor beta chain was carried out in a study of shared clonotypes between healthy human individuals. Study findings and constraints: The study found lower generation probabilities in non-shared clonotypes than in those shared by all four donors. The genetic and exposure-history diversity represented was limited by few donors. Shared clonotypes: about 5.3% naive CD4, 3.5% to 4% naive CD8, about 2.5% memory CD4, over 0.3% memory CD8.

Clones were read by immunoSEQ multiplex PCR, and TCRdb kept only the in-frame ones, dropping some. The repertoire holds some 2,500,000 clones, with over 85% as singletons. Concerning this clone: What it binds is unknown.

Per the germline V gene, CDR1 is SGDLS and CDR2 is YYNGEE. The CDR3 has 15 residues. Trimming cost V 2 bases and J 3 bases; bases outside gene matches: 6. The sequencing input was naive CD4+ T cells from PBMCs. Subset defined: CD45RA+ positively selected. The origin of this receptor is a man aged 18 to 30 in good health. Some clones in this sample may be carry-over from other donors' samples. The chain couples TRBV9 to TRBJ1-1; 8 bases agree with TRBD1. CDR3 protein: CASSVQPTGDTEAFF. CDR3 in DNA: TGTGCCAGCAGCGTCCAACCGACAGGGGACACTGAAGCTTTCTTT. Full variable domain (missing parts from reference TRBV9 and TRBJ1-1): DSGVTQTPKHLITATGQRVTLRCSPRSGDLSVYWYQQSLDQGLQFLIQYYNGEERAKGNILERFSAQQFPDLHSELNLSSLELGDSALYFCASSVQPTGDTEAFFGQGTRLTVV.